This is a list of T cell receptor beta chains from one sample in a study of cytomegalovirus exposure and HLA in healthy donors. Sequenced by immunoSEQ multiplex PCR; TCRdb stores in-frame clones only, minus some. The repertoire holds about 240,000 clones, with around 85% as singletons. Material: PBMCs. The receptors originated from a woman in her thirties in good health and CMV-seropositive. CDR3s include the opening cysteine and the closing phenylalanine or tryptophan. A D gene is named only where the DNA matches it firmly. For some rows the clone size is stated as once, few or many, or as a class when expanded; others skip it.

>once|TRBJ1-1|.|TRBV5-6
CASSLGQGLEAFF
TGTGCCAGCAGCTTAGGGCAGGGTCTGGAAGCTTTCTTT
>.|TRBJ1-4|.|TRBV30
CAWSRTGRREKLFF
TGTGCCTGGAGCCGAACAGGGAGAAGAGAAAAACTGTTTTTT
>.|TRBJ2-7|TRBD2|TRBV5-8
CASSLQASGLRGLYEQYF
TGTGCCAGCAGCTTGCAGGCTAGCGGGCTCAGAGGTCTGTACGAGCAGTACTTC
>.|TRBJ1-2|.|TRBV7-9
CASSLSGDSANYGYTF
TGTGCCAGCAGCTTGAGCGGGGATTCAGCTAACTATGGCTACACCTTC
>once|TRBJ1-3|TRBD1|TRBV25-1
CASRTDRGGNTIYF
TGTGCCAGCAGGACGGACAGGGGCGGAAACACCATATATTTT
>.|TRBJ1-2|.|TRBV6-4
CASSDRTGNYGYTF
TGTGCCAGCAGTGACCGGACGGGGAACTATGGCTACACCTTC
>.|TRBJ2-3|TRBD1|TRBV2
CASSRQGRTDTQYF
TGTGCCAGCAGTCGACAGGGGCGCACAGATACGCAGTATTTT
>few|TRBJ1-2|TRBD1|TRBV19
CASSASGQGVYGYTF
TGTGCCAGTAGTGCCTCGGGACAGGGGGTCTATGGCTACACCTTC
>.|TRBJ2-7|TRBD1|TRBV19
CASSISRTGYHEQYF
TGTGCCAGTAGTATTTCTCGGACAGGCTACCACGAGCAGTACTTC
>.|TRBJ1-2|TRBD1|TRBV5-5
CASSRTPGQGSPGYTF
TGTGCCAGCAGCAGGACTCCGGGACAGGGGTCCCCTGGCTACACCTTC
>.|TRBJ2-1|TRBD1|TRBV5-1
CASSIDRGSYNEQFF
TGCGCCAGCAGCATAGACAGGGGCTCCTACAATGAGCAGTTCTTC
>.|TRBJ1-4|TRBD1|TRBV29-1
CSATGQDSNEKLFF
TGCAGCGCCACTGGACAGGACTCTAATGAAAAACTGTTTTTT
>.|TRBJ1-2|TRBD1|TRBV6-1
CASRRQGAHGYTF
TGTGCCAGCAGGCGACAGGGCGCCCATGGCTACACCTTC
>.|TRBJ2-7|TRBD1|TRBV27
CASSFQWTGAYEQYF
TGTGCCAGCAGTTTTCAGTGGACAGGGGCCTACGAGCAGTACTTC
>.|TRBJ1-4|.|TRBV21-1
CASSKGQGCEKLFF
TGTGCCAGCAGCAAGGGACAGGGGTGTGAAAAACTGTTTTTT
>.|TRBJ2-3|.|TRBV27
CASSFLAATDTQYF
TGTGCCAGCAGTTTTCTGGCGGCCACAGATACGCAGTATTTT